A selection of T cell receptor beta chains follows, all from one sample in a study of cytomegalovirus exposure and HLA in healthy donors. Assay used: immunoSEQ multiplex PCR; TCRdb lists only in-frame clones, some missing. The top ten hold just under 20% of the sample, which has some 57,000 clones, about 70% seen once. Sample: PBMCs. Source of these receptors: a woman in her sixties or seventies in good health and CMV-seropositive. CDR3s include the opening cysteine and the closing phenylalanine or tryptophan. The order of the fields is clone size, J gene, D gene, V gene, CDR3 protein, CDR3 DNA. A D gene is named only where the DNA matches it firmly. Clone size is given for some rows only: seen once, a few or many times, or a class if the clone is expanded.

size: NA
J: TRBJ1-1
D: TRBD1
V: TRBV18
CDR3: CASSPPRDSINTEAFF
DNA: TGTGCCAGCTCACCACCGAGGGACAGCATTAACACTGAAGCTTTCTTT

size: NA
J: TRBJ2-2
D: NA
V: TRBV4-2
CDR3: CASSQDHTTGELFF
DNA: TGTGCCAGCAGCCAAGACCACACCACCGGGGAGCTGTTTTTT

size: once
J: TRBJ2-5
D: NA
V: TRBV7-2
CDR3: CASSRAPGEGETQYF
DNA: TGTGCCAGCAGCCGGGCGCCGGGAGAAGGAGAGACCCAGTACTTC

size: NA
J: TRBJ1-5
D: NA
V: TRBV27
CDR3: CASRSDGVKGPQHF
DNA: TGTGCCAGCAGGTCTGACGGGGTCAAGGGGCCCCAGCATTTT

size: few
J: TRBJ2-7
D: NA
V: TRBV4-3
CDR3: CASSQEYAYEQYF
DNA: TGCGCCAGCAGCCAAGAATATGCCTACGAGCAGTACTTC

size: NA
J: TRBJ2-1
D: TRBD2
V: TRBV4-2
CDR3: CASSQDLAGENEQFF
DNA: TGTGCCAGCAGCCAAGATCTAGCGGGGGAAAATGAGCAGTTCTTC

size: once
J: TRBJ2-7
D: TRBD1
V: TRBV7-6
CDR3: CASSLAGQGPYEQYF
DNA: TGTGCCAGCAGCTTAGCGGGACAGGGCCCCTACGAGCAGTACTTC

size: NA
J: TRBJ1-5
D: TRBD1
V: TRBV11-2
CDR3: CASSTTGGGNQPQHF
DNA: TGTGCCAGCAGTACGACAGGGGGGGGCAATCAGCCCCAGCATTTT

size: NA
J: TRBJ1-1
D: TRBD1
V: TRBV7-9
CDR3: CASSLTTGMNTEAFF
DNA: TGTGCCAGCAGCCTCACGACAGGGATGAACACTGAAGCTTTCTTT

size: few
J: TRBJ1-6
D: NA
V: TRBV18
CDR3: CASSPETGLNSPLHF
DNA: TGTGCCAGCTCACCAGAGACAGGCCTCAATTCACCCCTCCACTTT

size: NA
J: TRBJ2-2
D: TRBD1
V: TRBV7-8
CDR3: CASSLDRDRVETGELFF
DNA: TGTGCCAGCAGCTTAGACCGGGACAGGGTAGAAACCGGGGAGCTGTTTTTT

size: NA
J: TRBJ2-7
D: NA
V: TRBV30
CDR3: CAWRGGGNYEQYF
DNA: TGTGCCTGGCGCGGCGGTGGCAACTACGAGCAGTACTTC

size: NA
J: TRBJ2-5
D: NA
V: TRBV5-1
CDR3: CASSLNYRAPKETQYF
DNA: TGCGCCAGCAGCTTAAACTATCGAGCCCCAAAAGAGACCCAGTACTTC

size: NA
J: TRBJ2-7
D: TRBD2
V: TRBV2
CDR3: CASNPGGEFEQYF
DNA: TGCGCCAGCAACCCCGGGGGGGAATTCGAGCAGTACTTC

size: NA
J: TRBJ2-3
D: TRBD2
V: TRBV7-3
CDR3: CASSLTPSGADTQYF
DNA: TGTGCCAGCAGCTTAACACCTAGCGGGGCAGATACGCAGTATTTT

size: once
J: TRBJ2-2
D: NA
V: TRBV7-6
CDR3: CASSLGGLDTGELFF
DNA: TGTGCCAGCAGCTTAGGAGGGCTAGACACCGGGGAGCTGTTTTTT

size: NA
J: TRBJ1-2
D: NA
V: TRBV5-5
CDR3: CASSLSGGTLSAYGYTF
DNA: TGTGCCAGCAGCTTAAGTGGAGGGACCCTCTCGGCCTATGGCTACACCTTC

size: NA
J: TRBJ2-5
D: TRBD1
V: TRBV9
CDR3: CASSVGTTGDTQYF
DNA: TGTGCCAGCAGCGTCGGAACGACAGGGGACACCCAGTACTTC

size: NA
J: TRBJ2-1
D: TRBD2
V: TRBV7-2
CDR3: CASSLAGRGDEQFF
DNA: TGTGCCAGCAGCTTAGCGGGGCGGGGGGATGAGCAGTTCTTC

size: NA
J: TRBJ1-6
D: NA
V: TRBV6-5
CDR3: CASSYSQGVSPLHF
DNA: TGTGCCAGCAGTTACTCTCAAGGGGTGTCACCCCTCCACTTT

size: NA
J: TRBJ1-5
D: NA
V: TRBV30
CDR3: CAWSGAGRNQPQHF
DNA: TGTGCCTGGAGTGGGGCAGGCCGCAATCAGCCCCAGCATTTT

size: NA
J: TRBJ1-2
D: TRBD1
V: TRBV19
CDR3: CAGDRVAIPYGYTF
DNA: TGTGCCGGAGACAGGGTCGCGATCCCCTATGGCTACACCTTC

size: NA
J: TRBJ1-1
D: NA
V: TRBV11-1
CDR3: CASSSTLNTEAFF
DNA: TGTGCCAGCAGTTCAACATTGAACACTGAAGCTTTCTTT

size: NA
J: TRBJ1-2
D: TRBD1
V: TRBV9
CDR3: CASSVAPTGVAYGYTF
DNA: TGTGCCAGCAGCGTAGCTCCGACAGGGGTCGCGTATGGCTACACCTTC

size: NA
J: TRBJ2-7
D: TRBD2
V: TRBV29-1
CDR3: CSATGTSISEQYF
DNA: TGCAGCGCCACCGGGACTAGTATAAGCGAGCAGTACTTC

size: NA
J: TRBJ1-5
D: NA
V: TRBV7-2
CDR3: CASSPSSNQPQHF
DNA: TGTGCCAGCAGCCCTTCTAGCAATCAGCCCCAGCATTTT

size: NA
J: TRBJ1-3
D: NA
V: TRBV5-4
CDR3: CASSAQSTGNTIYF
DNA: TGCGCCAGCAGCGCACAGAGCACCGGAAACACCATATATTTT

size: NA
J: TRBJ2-3
D: TRBD2
V: TRBV7-9
CDR3: CASSPGLAGPPSTDTQYF
DNA: TGTGCCAGCAGCCCGGGACTAGCGGGCCCACCCAGCACAGATACGCAGTATTTT

size: NA
J: TRBJ1-2
D: NA
V: TRBV9
CDR3: CASSVDTISGYTF
DNA: TGTGCCAGCAGCGTGGACACAATTTCTGGCTACACCTTC

size: NA
J: TRBJ1-2
D: NA
V: TRBV7-2
CDR3: CASSLAGGNYGYTF
DNA: TGTGCCAGCAGCTTAGCCGGAGGGAACTATGGCTACACCTTC

size: NA
J: TRBJ2-5
D: TRBD2
V: TRBV7-8
CDR3: CASSFSLGTRSGETQYF
DNA: TGTGCCAGCAGCTTCAGTCTTGGGACTAGGAGCGGGGAGACCCAGTACTTC

size: NA
J: TRBJ2-5
D: NA
V: TRBV5-6
CDR3: CASSWVGGEETQYF
DNA: TGTGCCAGCAGCTGGGTGGGAGGTGAAGAGACCCAGTACTTC

size: once
J: TRBJ1-4
D: TRBD1
V: TRBV7-2
CDR3: CASSGWDREDEKLFF
DNA: TGTGCCAGCAGCGGCTGGGACAGGGAAGATGAAAAACTGTTTTTT

size: few
J: TRBJ2-5
D: TRBD2
V: TRBV9
CDR3: CASSVGGTSGGLETQYF
DNA: TGTGCCAGCAGCGTAGGAGGGACTAGCGGGGGGCTGGAGACCCAGTACTTC

size: NA
J: TRBJ1-1
D: TRBD1
V: TRBV6-1
CDR3: CASSRGQGETEAFF
DNA: TGTGCCAGCAGTAGGGGACAGGGGGAAACTGAAGCTTTCTTT

size: once
J: TRBJ1-2
D: TRBD1
V: TRBV10-1
CDR3: CASRIPRDRGHGYTF
DNA: TGCGCCAGCAGGATCCCCCGGGACAGGGGGCATGGCTACACCTTC

size: NA
J: TRBJ1-1
D: TRBD1
V: TRBV5-8
CDR3: CATDEGQGISEAFF
DNA: TGTGCCACTGATGAGGGACAGGGGATTTCTGAAGCTTTCTTT

size: NA
J: TRBJ2-5
D: NA
V: TRBV2
CDR3: CASSTSHAETQYF
DNA: TGTGCCAGCAGTACTAGTCACGCAGAGACCCAGTACTTC

size: few
J: TRBJ1-4
D: TRBD1
V: TRBV6-1
CDR3: CASSDLIGTENEKLFF
DNA: TGTGCCAGCAGTGATTTAATTGGGACAGAGAATGAAAAACTGTTTTTT

size: NA
J: TRBJ2-5
D: NA
V: TRBV7-7
CDR3: CASSPVAPGGETQYF
DNA: TGTGCCAGCAGCCCCGTAGCCCCGGGTGGGGAGACCCAGTACTTC

size: NA
J: TRBJ1-4
D: NA
V: TRBV18
CDR3: CAPGRGREKLFF
DNA: TGTGCCCCTGGGCGGGGACGTGAAAAACTGTTTTTT

size: NA
J: TRBJ2-3
D: NA
V: TRBV27
CDR3: CASSFTQDTQYF
DNA: TGTGCCAGCAGTTTTACCCAGGATACGCAGTATTTT

size: NA
J: TRBJ2-1
D: NA
V: TRBV7-9
CDR3: CASSPRNSGSYNEQFF
DNA: TGTGCCAGCAGCCCCCGAAATAGCGGCTCCTACAATGAGCAGTTCTTC

size: NA
J: TRBJ1-1
D: NA
V: TRBV1
CDR3: CTSYQLTANTEAFF
DNA: TGCACCAGCTACCAGCTGACAGCGAACACTGAAGCTTTCTTT

size: NA
J: TRBJ1-4
D: TRBD1
V: TRBV30
CDR3: CAWSPPRLGQGYEKLFF
DNA: TGTGCCTGGAGTCCACCCCGGTTGGGACAGGGCTATGAAAAACTGTTTTTT

size: few
J: TRBJ2-2
D: NA
V: TRBV30
CDR3: CAWDSPNTGELFF
DNA: TGTGCCTGGGACAGCCCGAACACCGGGGAGCTGTTTTTT